The T cell receptor (beta chain) under discussion was sequenced for a study of T cell responses to AZD1222 COVID-19 vaccine. Study results and limitations: Repertoires were obtained only post-peak T cell response. Elevations in Spike-specific TCR breadth and depth followed administration of two AZD1222 doses. A mostly white British donor set with more females was recruited, and clonal diversity was possibly underestimated. Baseline seropositivity occurred in only six AZD1222 recipients.

This clone was observed once. Its antigen is not identified. The CDR3 runs to 15 residues. Germline V gene lookup returns CDR1 SGHDT and CDR2 YYEEEE. V gave up 4 bases and J gave up 7 bases; unmatched junction bases: 6. Sequencing was performed with immunoSEQ multiplex PCR; in TCRdb, only in-frame clones are kept and a portion is missing. This sample has fewer than 50,000 clones, with around 80% found just once. This material consisted of peripheral blood, taken 28 days after the second dose of the MenACWY control vaccine. The chain links TRBV5-6 to TRBJ2-3; 13 nucleotides align to TRBD2. This receptor was obtained from an adult who received the MenACWY meningococcal vaccine as a control. CDR3 sequence: CASSPGTSGVYTQYF. In DNA, the CDR3 is TGTGCCAGCAGCCCCGGGACTAGCGGGGTTTATACGCAGTATTTT.